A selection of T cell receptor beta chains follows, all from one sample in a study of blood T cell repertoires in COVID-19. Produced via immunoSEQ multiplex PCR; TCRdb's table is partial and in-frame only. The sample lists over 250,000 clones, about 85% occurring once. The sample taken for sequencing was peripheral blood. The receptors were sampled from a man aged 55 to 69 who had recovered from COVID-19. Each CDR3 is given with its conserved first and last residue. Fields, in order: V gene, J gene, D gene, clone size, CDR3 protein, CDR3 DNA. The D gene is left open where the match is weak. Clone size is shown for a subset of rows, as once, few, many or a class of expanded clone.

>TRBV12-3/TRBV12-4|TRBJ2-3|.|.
CASNIQDTQYF
TGTGCCAGCAATATCCAGGATACGCAGTATTTT
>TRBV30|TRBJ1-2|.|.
CAWSGTPSYGYTF
TGTGCCTGGTCCGGGACACCATCCTATGGCTACACCTTC
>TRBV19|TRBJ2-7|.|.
CASSLRGGFTYEQYF
TGTGCCAGTAGTCTCAGAGGGGGTTTCACCTACGAGCAGTACTTC
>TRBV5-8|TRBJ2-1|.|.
CASSKGLLSYNEQFF
TGTGCCAGCAGCAAGGGACTCCTCTCCTACAATGAGCAGTTCTTC
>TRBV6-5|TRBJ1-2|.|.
CASGGYGYTF
TGTGCCAGCGGGGGGTATGGCTACACCTTC
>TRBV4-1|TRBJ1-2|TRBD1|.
CASSQVYGQAYGYTF
TGCGCCAGCAGCCAAGTGTATGGACAGGCCTATGGCTACACCTTC
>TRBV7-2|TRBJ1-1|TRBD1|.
CASSLVGTANTEAFF
TGTGCCAGCAGCTTAGTCGGGACAGCGAACACTGAAGCTTTCTTT
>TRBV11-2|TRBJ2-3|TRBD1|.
CASSINRGDTQYF
TGTGCCAGCAGCATTAACAGGGGTGATACGCAGTATTTT
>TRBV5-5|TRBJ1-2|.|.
CASSQRVVGGFGYTF
TGTGCCAGCAGCCAAAGGGTCGTCGGGGGTTTTGGCTACACCTTC
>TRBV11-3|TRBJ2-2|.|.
CASSIRGNTGELFF
TGTGCCAGCAGTATAAGAGGGAACACCGGGGAGCTGTTTTTT
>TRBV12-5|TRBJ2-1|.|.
CASGLVAASFPHNEQFF
TGTGCTAGTGGTTTGGTGGCGGCTAGCTTCCCCCACAATGAGCAGTTCTTC
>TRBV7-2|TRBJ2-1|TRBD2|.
CASSLVLLAGGSSYNEQFF
TGTGCCAGCAGCTTAGTCTTACTAGCGGGGGGGAGCTCCTACAATGAGCAGTTCTTC
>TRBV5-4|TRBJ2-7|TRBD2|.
CASSLARSGGSYEQYF
TGTGCCAGCAGCTTGGCCCGCAGCGGGGGTTCCTACGAGCAGTACTTC
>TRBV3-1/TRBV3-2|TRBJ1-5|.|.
CASSQDASVVAHIRDKLTQPQHF
TGTGCCAGCAGCCAAGATGCGAGCGTCGTTGCCCACATAAGGGACAAACTCACCCAGCCCCAGCATTTT
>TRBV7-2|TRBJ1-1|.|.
CASSQPTGVTEAFF
TGTGCCAGCAGCCAACCGACAGGAGTGACTGAAGCTTTCTTT
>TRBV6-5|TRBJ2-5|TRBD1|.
CASRPRGQSQETQYF
TGTGCCAGCAGACCCAGGGGGCAATCCCAAGAGACCCAGTACTTC
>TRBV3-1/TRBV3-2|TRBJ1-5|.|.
CASSSQGGEPQHF
TGTGCCAGCAGCTCCCAGGGTGGTGAGCCCCAGCATTTT
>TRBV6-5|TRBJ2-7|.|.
CASRRDNYEQYF
TGTGCCAGCAGGAGGGACAACTACGAGCAGTACTTC
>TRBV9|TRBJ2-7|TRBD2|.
CASSVDSGGGEQYF
TGTGCCAGCAGCGTGGACTCGGGAGGTGGCGAGCAGTACTTC
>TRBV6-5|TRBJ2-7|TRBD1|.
CASRAIITGAEQYF
TGTGCCAGCAGGGCCATCATCACAGGGGCCGAGCAGTACTTC
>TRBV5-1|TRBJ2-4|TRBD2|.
CASSLTSGGTGNIQYF
TGCGCCAGCAGCTTGACTAGCGGGGGCACAGGGAACATTCAGTACTTC
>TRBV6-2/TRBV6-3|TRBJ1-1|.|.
CASSPVTTGNTEAFF
TGTGCCAGCAGTCCCGTCACGACTGGGAACACTGAAGCTTTCTTT
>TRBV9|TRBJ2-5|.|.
CASSPAPGGGQETQYF
TGTGCCAGCAGCCCAGCTCCGGGGGGCGGGCAAGAGACCCAGTACTTC
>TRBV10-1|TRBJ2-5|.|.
CASSESGVPETQYF
TGCGCCAGCAGTGAGTCGGGAGTACCGGAGACCCAGTACTTC
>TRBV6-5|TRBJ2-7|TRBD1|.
CASRRGQTYEQYF
TGTGCCAGCAGACGGGGACAGACCTACGAGCAGTACTTC
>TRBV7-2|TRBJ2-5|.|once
CASSSLRNQRAYQETQYF
TGTGCCAGCAGCTCTCTGCGTAACCAGCGGGCGTACCAAGAGACCCAGTACTTC
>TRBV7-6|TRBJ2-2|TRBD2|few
CASSLFPSGDNTGELFF
TGTGCCAGCAGCTTGTTCCCTAGCGGCGACAACACCGGGGAGCTGTTTTTT
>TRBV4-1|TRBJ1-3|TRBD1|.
CASSPGRGGRTSGGLYF
TGCGCCAGCAGCCCGGGGAGAGGTGGACGCACCTCAGGGGGTCTATATTTT
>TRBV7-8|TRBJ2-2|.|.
CASSSRQGGTGELFF
TGTGCCAGCAGCTCCAGACAGGGAGGCACCGGGGAGCTGTTTTTT
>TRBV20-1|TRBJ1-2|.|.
CSASRGYTF
TGCAGTGCTAGTCGTGGCTACACCTTC
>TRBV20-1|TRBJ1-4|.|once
CSANAGEKLFF
TGCAGTGCTAATGCGGGGGAAAAACTGTTTTTT
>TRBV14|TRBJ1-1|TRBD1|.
CASSIRTGSEAFF
TGTGCCAGCAGCATACGGACAGGTAGTGAAGCTTTCTTT
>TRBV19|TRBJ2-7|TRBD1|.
CASSTRLGQGDSYEQYF
TGTGCCAGTAGTACTCGACTAGGACAGGGGGATTCCTACGAGCAGTACTTC
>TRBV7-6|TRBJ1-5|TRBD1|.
CASSLTGQGSRNQPQHF
TGTGCCAGCAGCTTAACGGGACAGGGGTCTAGGAATCAGCCCCAGCATTTT
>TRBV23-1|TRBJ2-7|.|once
CASSQPLTVLREQYF
TGCGCCAGCAGTCAGCCCTTGACAGTATTACGCGAGCAGTACTTC
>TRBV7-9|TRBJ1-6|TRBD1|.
CASRPTGESSPLHF
TGTGCCAGCAGACCGACAGGGGAGAGTTCACCCCTCCACTTT
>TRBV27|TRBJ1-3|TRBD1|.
CASSFRDSPGNTIYF
TGTGCCAGCAGCTTCCGGGACAGCCCTGGAAACACCATATATTTT
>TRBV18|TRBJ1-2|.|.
CASSPSQPIDGYTF
TGTGCCAGCTCACCATCCCAACCTATCGATGGCTACACCTTC
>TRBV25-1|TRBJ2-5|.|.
CASSEPGVETQYF
TGTGCCAGCAGTGAACCCGGAGTGGAGACCCAGTACTTC
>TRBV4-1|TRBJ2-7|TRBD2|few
CASSPGLAGALGEQYF
TGCGCCAGCAGCCCCGGACTAGCGGGGGCCTTGGGGGAGCAGTACTTC
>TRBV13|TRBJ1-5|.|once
CASSYGGKNSNQPQHF
TGTGCCAGCAGCTACGGGGGAAAGAATAGCAATCAGCCCCAGCATTTT
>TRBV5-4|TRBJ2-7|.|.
CASSLDRSYEQYF
TGTGCCAGCAGCTTGGACAGGTCCTACGAGCAGTACTTC
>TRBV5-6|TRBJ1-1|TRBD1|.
CASSSGQGRAEAFF
TGTGCCAGCAGTTCCGGACAGGGGAGAGCTGAAGCTTTCTTT
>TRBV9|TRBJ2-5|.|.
CASSSAGQETQYF
TGTGCCAGCAGTTCCGCGGGCCAAGAGACCCAGTACTTC
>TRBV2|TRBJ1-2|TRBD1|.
CASSRPKSSGTDNLMGYTF
TGTGCCAGCAGTCGTCCTAAGTCCTCCGGGACAGATAACCTTATGGGCTACACCTTC
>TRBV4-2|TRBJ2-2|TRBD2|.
CASSQAAGGGTGELFF
TGTGCCAGCAGCCAGGCCGCTGGCGGGGGCACCGGGGAGCTGTTTTTT
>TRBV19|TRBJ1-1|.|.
CASSIEAGRKAFF
TGTGCCAGTAGTATAGAGGCAGGCAGGAAAGCTTTCTTT
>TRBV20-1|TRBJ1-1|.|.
CSASPIPGHRARDTEAFF
TGCAGTGCTAGTCCTATCCCGGGACATCGGGCTAGGGACACTGAAGCTTTCTTT
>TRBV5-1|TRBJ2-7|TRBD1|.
CASSVPTGSYEQYF
TGCGCCAGCAGCGTACCGACAGGGTCCTACGAGCAGTACTTC
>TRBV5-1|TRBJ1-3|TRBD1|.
CASSPPQGSSGNTIYF
TGCGCCAGCAGCCCCCCACAGGGGAGCTCTGGAAACACCATATATTTT
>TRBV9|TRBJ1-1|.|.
CASSVEVGAGTEAFF
TGTGCCAGCAGCGTAGAAGTGGGGGCGGGCACTGAAGCTTTCTTT
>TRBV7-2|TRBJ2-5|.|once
CASSFFRRETQYF
TGTGCCAGCAGCTTTTTCAGAAGAGAGACCCAGTACTTC
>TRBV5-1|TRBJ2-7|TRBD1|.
CASSQDGQGHEQYF
TGCGCCAGCAGCCAGGACGGACAGGGGCACGAGCAGTACTTC
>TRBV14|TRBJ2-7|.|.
CASSPGHEQYF
TGTGCCAGCAGCCCAGGGCACGAGCAGTACTTC